The T cell receptor (beta chain) under discussion was sequenced for a study of blood T cell repertoires in COVID-19. Background on the study: Acute and convalescent COVID-19 samples came from the United States, Italy and Spain. PBMCs, B-cell-depleted T cells, or T cells were the source of the cDNA or gDNA that made up the material.

Original methodology: Reference gene primer amplification in the assay estimated nucleated cell counts. Generated by immunoSEQ multiplex PCR, the TCRdb table keeps only in-frame clones and is missing some. That table furnishes V, J and clone size, whereas the DNA furnished D and trimming. The sample holds tens of thousands of clones; roughly 80% are singletons and the top ten take about 6.3%. After removal of 2 bases from V and 6 bases from J, the junction contained 3 bases not matched to a gene. This CDR3 has 13 residues. Sample: peripheral blood. The genes are TRBV12-3 or TRBV12-4 and TRBJ1-2; 7 bases line up with TRBD1. The origin of this receptor is a man between 60 and 75 years old with acute or convalescent COVID-19. CDR3 nucleotides: TGTGCCAGCAGTTTAACAGGGGAGGATGGCTACACCTTC. This sequence encodes CASSLTGEDGYTF.